A single sample is the source of the 13 T cell receptor beta chains below, sequenced in a study of blood T cell repertoires in COVID-19. Measured with immunoSEQ multiplex PCR; TCRdb has only the in-frame clones, and not every one. The sample has about 97,000 clones, around 88% seen once. Sequenced sample: peripheral blood. All receptors derive from a man aged 50 to 59 with COVID-19, enrolled during active disease.

The rearrangement uses TRBV7-8 and TRBJ1-5; the D gene is possibly TRBD1 (5 bases). This CDR3 region has 13 residues. The V end lost 5 bases, the J end lost 4 bases, and 9 bases lay between the germline ends. Germline V lookup: CDR1 SGHVS, CDR2 FQNEAQ. CDR3 amino acids: CASSLQENQPQHF. Written as DNA, the CDR3 is TGTGCCAGCAGCCTACAGGAGAATCAGCCCCAGCATTTT.

The chain employs TRBV15 and TRBJ1-6; D gene ambiguous. V was cut by 1 base and J by 7 bases, with 11 bases left in between. The germline CDR1 and CDR2 sequences are LNHNV and YYDKDF (reference sequence). The CDR3 covers 15 residues. CDR3 protein: CATSRVGGQNSPLHF. The CDR3 nucleotides read TGTGCCACCAGCAGAGTCGGAGGGCAGAATTCACCCCTCCACTTT.

This sequence joins TRBV2 and TRBJ1-3; 9 bases fit TRBD1. The CDR3 has 16 residues. V shed 2 bases, J shed 4 bases, and the junction held 6 bases outside the gene matches. Per germline, CDR1 SNHLY and CDR2 FYNNEI. The CDR3 region is CASSETTGGPGNTIYF. As DNA, the CDR3 is TGTGCCAGCAGTGAAACCACAGGGGGCCCAGGAAACACCATATATTTT.

The rearrangement uses TRBV5-1 and TRBJ2-7; perhaps TRBD1 as D (7 bases). Germline assignment: CDR1 SGHRS and CDR2 YFSETQ. Between the trimmed V and J ends, which lost 4 bases and 5 bases, there was a span of 16 bases. The CDR3 spans 14 residues. The CDR3 DNA is TGCGCCAGCAGCCCCGCGCAGGGGGGAGACGAGCAGTACTTC. Translated: CASSPAQGGDEQYF.

Remarks on this clone: At one of its ends the junction is not consistent with the germline gene, which may arise from a read error. The chain is built from TRBV28 and TRBJ2-7; no clear D gene. Germline assignment: CDR1 MDHEN and CDR2 SYDVKM. This CDR3 spans 13 amino acids. In DNA, the CDR3 is TGTGCCAGCAGTTTAGGTTGGATCCACCTCCGGGTTTTC. This codes for CASSLGWIHLRVF.

This clone has just a few counts. The chain recombines TRBV6-1 with TRBJ1-6; D remains ambiguous. The CDR3 spans 16 residues. The germline gives CDR1 MNHNS, CDR2 SASEGT. The germline V and J ends were trimmed by 1 base and 0 bases, with 7 bases remaining between them. Here the CDR3 reads CASSEEDYSYNSPLHF. The CDR3 DNA reads as TGTGCCAGCAGTGAAGAGGACTACTCCTATAATTCACCCCTCCACTTT.

The J gene is TRBJ1-1, the V gene TRBV9; 8 bases are shared with TRBD1. The CDR3 totals 15 residues. Unmatched junction bases numbered 7, after V lost 4 bases and J lost 2 bases. CDR1 is SGDLS, CDR2 YYNGEE, per germline. CDR3 loop: CASSPRTGTNTEAFF. The CDR3 region has the DNA TGTGCCAGCAGCCCCCGGACAGGGACAAACACTGAAGCTTTCTTT.

This chain connects TRBV29-1 to TRBJ2-5; possible D gene TRBD2, 7 bases. V shed 4 bases and J shed 1 base, with 10 bases lying between them. The CDR3 is made up of 13 amino acids. The germline gives CDR1 SQVTM, CDR2 ANQGSEA. Here the CDR3 DNA reads TGCAGCGTTGGAGGGGGGGGCCAAGAGACCCAGTACTTC. Translating gives CSVGGGGQETQYF.

The chain uses TRBV6-1 and TRBJ1-6; 8 bases fit TRBD1. The V gene end was trimmed by 0 bases and the J gene end by 7 bases; junction bases not matched to a gene: 11. Germline V gives CDR1 MNHNS, CDR2 SASEGT. The CDR3 loop spans 18 amino acids. This CDR3 reads CASSEAMWQGAVNSPLHF. CDR3 sequence (DNA): TGTGCCAGCAGTGAAGCTATGTGGCAGGGGGCGGTAAATTCACCCCTCCACTTT.

The rearrangement joins TRBV20-1 to TRBJ1-2, with a possible D match to TRBD1 (5 bases). The CDR3 totals 11 residues. V was clipped by 5 bases and J by 8 bases, with 12 bases between them. From germline, CDR1 is DFQATT and CDR2 SNEGSKA (reference sequence). Written as DNA, the CDR3 is TGCAGTGCTGGCGGGGGGAGCGGCTACACCTTC. As protein: CSAGGGSGYTF.

This chain joins TRBV19 and TRBJ2-5; D may be TRBD1 (6 bases). The CDR3 consists of 14 residues. Germline V lookup: CDR1 LNHDA, CDR2 SQIVND (reference sequence). Trimming shortened V by 6 bases and J by 0 bases, and 11 bases separated the two germline ends. CDR3: CASRQGVNQETQYF. The CDR3 bases are TGTGCCAGTAGACAGGGTGTCAACCAAGAGACCCAGTACTTC.

In this sample, this clone turned up once. The genes are TRBV15 and TRBJ1-2; TRBD1 might be the D (5 bases). The CDR3 has 17 amino acids. CDR1 is LNHNV and CDR2 is YYDKDF in the germline V gene (reference sequence). V gave up 7 bases and J gave up 0 bases, with 21 bases separating them. In DNA, the CDR3 is TGTGCCACCAACGAGGTATCCGGGGGAGGCCCTAACTATGGCTACACCTTC. Translated: CATNEVSGGGPNYGYTF. Full variable domain (rest looked up from reference TRBV15 and TRBJ1-2): DAMVIQNPRYQVTQFGKPVTLSCSQTLNHNVMYWYQQKSSQAPKLLFHYYDKDFNNEADTPDNFQSRRPNTSFCFLDIRSPGLGDTAMYLCATNEVSGGGPNYGYTFGSGTRLTVV.

As concerns this clone: One end of the junction varies from germline; a read error may be responsible. The V gene is TRBV29-1, the J gene TRBJ1-2, with 8 nucleotides matching TRBD1. Germline V gene lookup returns CDR1 SQVTM and CDR2 ANQGSEA. This CDR3 contains 11 residues. The CDR3 DNA is TGCAGCGTTGGAGGACAGGGAACTCTCCTCTTC. Protein product: CSVGGQGTLLF. Based on the CDR3 plus reference TRBV29-1 and TRBJ1-2, the full variable domain is SAVISQKPSRDICQRGTSLTIQCQVDSQVTMMFWYRQQPGQSLTLIATANQGSEATYESGFVIDKFPISRPNLTFSTLTVSNMSPEDSSIYLCSVGGQGTLLFGSGTRLTVV.